This TCR beta chain appears in the sequencing data of a study of neoadjuvant nivolumab and ipilimumab in lung cancer. Study findings and constraints: Higher pretherapy blood TCR richness went with higher resected-tumor richness.

V lost 4 bases to trimming and J lost 6 bases, with 8 bases between them. Germline lookup yields CDR1 SGHTS and CDR2 YDEGEE. The CDR3 loop spans 12 amino acids. Method: immunoSEQ multiplex PCR; TCRdb's copy keeps in-frame clones and lacks some. In the table there are about 9,000 clones, about 87% of which are singletons. About this clone: Antigen: not known.

The TCR comes from an adult with non-small cell lung cancer. The genes are TRBV5-8 and TRBJ1-5; D remains unclear. The material sequenced was tumor tissue, taken after neoadjuvant nivolumab, alone or with ipilimumab, at or shortly before surgery. Here the CDR3 DNA reads TGTGCCAGCAGCCCCTTAGTTCAGCCCCAGCATTTT. Translation: CASSPLVQPQHF. Based on the CDR3 plus reference TRBV5-8 and TRBJ1-5, the full variable domain is EAGVTQSPTHLIKTRGQQATLRCSPISGHTSVYWYQQALGLGLQFLLWYDEGEERNRGNFPPRFSGRQFPNYSSELNVNALELEDSALYLCASSPLVQPQHFGDGTRLSIL.